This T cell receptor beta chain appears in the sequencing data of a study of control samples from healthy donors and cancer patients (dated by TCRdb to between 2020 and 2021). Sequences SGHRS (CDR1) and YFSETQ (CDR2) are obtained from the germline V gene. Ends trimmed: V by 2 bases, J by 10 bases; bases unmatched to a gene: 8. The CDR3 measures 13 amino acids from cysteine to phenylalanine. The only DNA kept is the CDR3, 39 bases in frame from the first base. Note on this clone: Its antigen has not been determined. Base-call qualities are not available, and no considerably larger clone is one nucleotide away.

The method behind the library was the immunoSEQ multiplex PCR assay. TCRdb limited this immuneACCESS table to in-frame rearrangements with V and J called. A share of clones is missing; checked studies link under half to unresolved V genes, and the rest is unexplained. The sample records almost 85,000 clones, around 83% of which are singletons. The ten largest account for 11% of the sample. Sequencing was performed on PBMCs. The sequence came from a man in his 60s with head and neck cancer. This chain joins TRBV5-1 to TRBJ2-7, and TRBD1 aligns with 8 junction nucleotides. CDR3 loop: CASSFLSDRAQYF. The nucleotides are TGCGCCAGCAGCTTTCTTTCGGACAGGGCCCAGTACTTC.